The 29 T cell receptor beta chains reported below all come from one sample, sequenced in a study of T-cell memory formation after mild COVID-19. TCRdb reanalysed the 5' RACE reads using MiXCR and keeps one entry per CDR3 protein. This sample has some 120,000 distinct CDR3 sequences, with 5% to 6.5% found just once. Sequencing was performed on PBMCs or a T cell subset sorted from them (not recorded which). Receptor source: an adult woman who had mild COVID-19 (a few samples of this study predate the infection). Cell type and time point are not known.

This clonotype was seen at least ten times. The V gene is TRBV20-1, the J gene TRBJ1-6, with D possibly being TRBD1 (5 bases). CDR1 DFQATT and CDR2 SNEGSKA come from the germline V gene (reference sequence). CDR3 length equals 13 residues. The V end lost 6 bases, the J end lost 9 bases, and 15 bases lay between the germline ends. The CDR3 DNA follows: TGCAGTGCGGGGGGGAGGTGGGGTTCACCCCTCCACTTT. Its protein product is CSAGGRWGSPLHF.

The chain recombines TRBV3-1 with TRBJ2-7; no clear D. V gave up 0 bases and J gave up 3 bases, with 9 bases separating them. This CDR3 is built from 14 residues. CDR1 and CDR2 (germline): LGHDT, YNNKEL (reference sequence). CDR3 nucleotide sequence: TGTGCCAGCAGCCAAGATCTGAAGGACTACGAGCAGTACTTC. It is translated as CASSQDLKDYEQYF.

This clonotype was seen only a few times. The CDR3 DNA follows: TGTGCCAGCAGAGACCGACAGGGTGGGGCTGGGAATACCCTCCACTTT. Its translation is CASRDRQGGAGNTLHF. The chain employs TRBV2 and TRBJ1-6, with 7 bases identical to TRBD1. CDR1 SNHLY and CDR2 FYNNEI come from the germline V gene. The CDR3 runs 16 residues. The junction had 19 bases not matched to a gene; V was cut back by 6 bases and J by 14 bases.

This chain uses TRBV4-3 with TRBJ2-3, with 10 positions matching TRBD2. Germline V gene sequence: CDR1 LGHNA, CDR2 YSLEER. The J segment lost 6 bases and the V segment lost 1 base, leaving 7 bases of the junction unmatched. The CDR3 length is 16 residues. CDR3 DNA sequence: TGCGCCAGCAGCCAAGCCCCTAGCGGGAGTTGGGATACGCAGTATTTT. Its translation: CASSQAPSGSWDTQYF.

V gene TRBV24-1 combines with J gene TRBJ2-1; TRBD1 matches 7 bases. Germline V gene sequence: CDR1 KGHDR, CDR2 SFDVKD. The CDR3 is 17 amino acids. With V trimmed by 1 base and J by 0 bases, 5 bases remained unmatched. This CDR3 reads CATSDFRGSSSYNEQFF. In DNA form, the CDR3 reads TGTGCCACCAGTGATTTCAGGGGGTCGAGCTCCTACAATGAGCAGTTCTTC.

The chain is built from TRBV29-1 and TRBJ2-3, with 11 bases matching TRBD2. Trimming removed 4 bases from V and 4 bases from J; junction bases left unmatched: 4. The CDR3 has 14 amino acids. Germline V lookup: CDR1 SQVTM, CDR2 ANQGSEA. The CDR3, as DNA: TGCAGCGTTGGGCTAGCGGGGGGCCCAGATACGCAGTATTTT. This translates into CSVGLAGGPDTQYF.

This clonotype was seen many times. This chain links TRBV20-1 with TRBJ1-1; no clear D. Trimming removed 3 bases from V and 8 bases from J, with 13 bases in between. The CDR3 is 12 amino acids. Germline V lookup: CDR1 DFQATT, CDR2 SNEGSKA (reference sequence). CDR3 sequence (DNA): TGCAGTGCTAGGGAACCGGGCCTCGAAGCTTTCTTT. This translates into CSAREPGLEAFF.

This clonotype turned up a few times. The chain uses TRBV10-3 and TRBJ1-1; D ambiguous. Between the trimmed V and J ends, which lost 4 bases and 8 bases, there was a span of 14 bases. This CDR3 is 13 amino acids long. Germline CDR1 ENHRY, CDR2 SYGVKD. CDR3 nucleotides: TGTGCCATCAGTGCGGGATATGATGGGGAAGCTTTCTTT. This codes for CAISAGYDGEAFF.

CDR3 coding DNA: TGTGCCAGCGAGACTAGCGGGGGGGCCTATGAGCAGTTCTTC. The encoded protein is CASETSGGAYEQFF. V gene TRBV6-1 combines with J gene TRBJ2-1, with 14 bases aligning to TRBD2. This CDR3 has 14 residues. CDR1 is MNHNS and CDR2 is SASEGT in the germline V gene. V lost 8 bases and J lost 8; bases outside the gene matches: 5.

This clonotype was picked up many times. This chain links TRBV12-3 or TRBV12-4 with TRBJ1-1; TRBD1 matches 8 bases. The ends lost 3 bases at V and 5 bases at J; junction bases unmatched: 5. The CDR3 is made up of 14 amino acids. The CDR3 region is CASSFTGGITEAFF. The DNA for the CDR3 is TGTGCCAGCAGTTTTACAGGGGGGATAACTGAAGCTTTCTTT.

The gene calls are TRBV27 and TRBJ2-3, with D possibly matching TRBD2 (6 bases). The CDR3 is 15 amino acids. With 6 bases removed from V and 1 base from J, the gap between germline ends came to 14 bases. Per the germline V gene, CDR1 is MNHEY and CDR2 is SMNVEV (reference sequence). The CDR3 region is CASRSPGLGTDTQYF. The CDR3 bases are TGTGCCAGCAGATCACCGGGACTGGGCACAGATACGCAGTATTTT.

This clonotype has a handful of counts. The CDR3 DNA follows: TGTGCCAGCAGCCAAGAACCCTTCGTAGCCGAAGCTTTCTTT. Encoded protein: CASSQEPFVAEAFF. The chain links TRBV3-1 to TRBJ1-1; D not resolved. The germline V gene encodes CDR1 LGHDT and CDR2 YNNKEL (reference sequence). CDR3 length: 14 amino acids. The V gene lost 0 bases and the J gene lost 8 bases, with 13 bases spanning the gap.

This clonotype was detected many times. The CDR3 loop reads CASSEYVGNEQYF. CDR3 sequence (DNA): TGTGCCAGCAGTGAATATGTGGGGAACGAGCAGTACTTC. V is TRBV25-1 and J is TRBJ2-7; D is uncertain. The CDR3 sequence is 13 residues long. Germline CDR1 is MGHDK and CDR2 is SYGVNS. The ends were cut back, 0 bases at V and 5 bases at J, with 8 bases in the middle.

This clonotype was picked up a small number of times. The rearrangement joins TRBV6-6 to TRBJ2-2, with a tentative D call TRBD2 (6 bases). CDR1 is MNHNY and CDR2 is SVGAGI in the germline V gene (reference sequence). There are 15 residues in the CDR3. V lost 8 bases and J 5 bases, leaving 18 bases between the germline ends. For the CDR3, the DNA is TGTGCCAGCGAACGGCGGGGCCAGCGGACCGGGGAGCTGTTTTTT. Translated, it gives CASERRGQRTGELFF.

The J gene is TRBJ2-7, the V gene TRBV7-9; D might be TRBD1 or TRBD2, each matching 5 bases. The CDR3 has 15 amino acids. Between the trimmed V and J ends, which lost 5 bases and 1 base, there was a span of 15 bases. Germline CDR1 is SEHNR and CDR2 is FQNEAQ (reference sequence). CDR3 DNA: TGTGCCAGCAGCCCCTGGACAACTAGGTCCTACGAGCAGTACTTC. This codes for CASSPWTTRSYEQYF.

The V and J genes are TRBV5-4 and TRBJ2-1, with no clear D. CDR3 length equals 13 residues. Germline V gives CDR1 SGHNT, CDR2 YYREEE (reference sequence). The V end was cut by 4 bases, the J end by 9 bases, with 14 bases between. The DNA of the CDR3 is TGTGCCAGCAGCCCTATAGAGCTCAGTGAGCAGTTCTTC. Protein sequence: CASSPIELSEQFF.

This clonotype has ten or more counts. The V and J genes are TRBV6-6 and TRBJ1-1; D is undetermined. Germline loops: CDR1 MNHNY, CDR2 SVGAGI (reference sequence). Trimming cost V 2 bases and J 3 bases, with 10 bases left between them. The CDR3 loop spans 14 amino acids. The chain's CDR3 is CASSYRTQDTEAFF. The CDR3 nucleotides are TGTGCCAGCAGTTACAGGACCCAGGACACTGAAGCTTTCTTT.

There are a few counts of this clonotype. The chain employs TRBV20-1 and TRBJ1-1; D may be TRBD1 (5 bases). With 0 bases removed from V and 3 bases from J, the gap between germline ends came to 14 bases. There are 15 residues in the CDR3. Germline lookup yields CDR1 DFQATT and CDR2 SNEGSKA (reference sequence). The CDR3 region is CSARDRRGFDTEAFF. The CDR3 DNA sequence: TGCAGTGCTAGAGATCGTAGGGGTTTCGACACTGAAGCTTTCTTT.

This chain uses TRBV7-9 with TRBJ2-7, with D tentatively TRBD2 (5 bases). Germline CDR1 reads SEHNR; CDR2 reads FQNEAQ (reference sequence). The V end lost 5 bases, the J end lost 3 bases, and 14 bases lay between the germline ends. This CDR3 has 14 residues. The DNA of the CDR3 is TGTGCCAGCAGCCATGGAGGACTTAACTACGAGCAGTACTTC. This translates into CASSHGGLNYEQYF.

The V and J genes are TRBV10-3 and TRBJ2-5, with D perhaps TRBD2 (5 bases). Germline V CDR1 and CDR2: ENHRY, SYGVKD. The V and J ends lost 5 bases and 5 bases respectively, with 21 bases between them. The CDR3 has 16 amino acids. CDR3 protein: CAISPEPGKGVETQYF. DNA for the CDR3: TGTGCCATCAGTCCCGAGCCCGGGAAGGGCGTGGAGACCCAGTACTTC.

This clonotype was counted many times. This sequence joins TRBV11-3 and TRBJ2-2; D is unclear. The CDR3 is 12 amino acids. The V and J ends lost 8 bases and 7 bases respectively, with 11 bases between them. Germline V gene lookup returns CDR1 SGHNT and CDR2 YENEEA. The CDR3 DNA follows: TGTGCCAGCGGGCATGTCGGCGGGGAGCTGTTTTTT. Its protein is CASGHVGGELFF.

In its sample, this clonotype was seen a few times. The chain recombines TRBV7-9 with TRBJ2-3; D may be TRBD1 (6 bases). Trimming pared 8 bases from V and 0 bases from J, leaving 15 bases between. In germline, CDR1 is SEHNR, CDR2 FQNEAQ (reference sequence). The CDR3 spans 15 residues. CDR3 nucleotides: TGTGCCAGCTACCGTGTGGGGGCAAGCACAGATACGCAGTATTTT. Its protein product is CASYRVGASTDTQYF.

The chain links TRBV7-3 to TRBJ2-1, with TRBD1 matching over 8 bases. Germline lookup yields CDR1 SGHTA and CDR2 FQGTGA. The CDR3 is made up of 15 amino acids. V lost 6 bases and J lost 4; bases outside the gene matches: 8. The CDR3 nucleotides read TGTGCCAGCAGGGCTGGGACAGGAGCTTACAATGAGCAGTTCTTC. Protein product: CASRAGTGAYNEQFF.

In this sample, this clonotype turned up many times. V and J are TRBV5-1 and TRBJ1-2; D remains unclear. The CDR3 covers 17 residues. Germline CDR1 is SGHRS and CDR2 is YFSETQ. Trimming removed 0 bases from V and 0 bases from J, with 15 bases in between. CDR3 nucleotides: TGCGCCAGCAGCTTGGCCATCGAGGTTGTCGCTAACTATGGCTACACCTTC. This translates into CASSLAIEVVANYGYTF.

This clonotype came up many times. The genes are TRBV15 and TRBJ1-1; tentatively, D is TRBD1 (5 bases). V gave up 5 bases and J gave up 4 bases, with 20 bases separating them. The germline CDR1 and CDR2 sequences are LNHNV and YYDKDF (reference sequence). The CDR3 contains 16 residues. CDR3 DNA sequence: TGTGCCACCAGCCGGTCGGTTGGGGGTGAGGCCACTGAAGCTTTCTTT. As protein: CATSRSVGGEATEAFF.

The chain carries TRBV10-2 and TRBJ1-2; 7 nucleotides match TRBD1. CDR3 length: 13 amino acids. The V and J ends lost 5 bases and 3 bases, in that order; junction bases with no gene match: 3. Germline V gives CDR1 WSHSY, CDR2 SAAADI. The CDR3 loop is CASSSGTDYGYTF. The DNA for the CDR3 is TGCGCCAGCAGTTCTGGGACAGACTATGGCTACACCTTC.

The chain recombines TRBV10-3 with TRBJ2-3, with D perhaps being TRBD1 or TRBD2 (5 bases each). This CDR3 comprises 14 residues. CDR1 and CDR2 from the germline V gene are ENHRY and SYGVKD. Trimming stripped 4 bases from V and 3 bases from J, with 11 bases between. This CDR3 reads CAISGTLGTDTQYF. CDR3 nucleotide sequence: TGTGCCATCAGTGGGACACTAGGTACAGATACGCAGTATTTT.

This sequence joins TRBV5-6 and TRBJ2-2; D gene unclear. The CDR3 has 15 residues. Per germline, CDR1 SGHDT and CDR2 YYEEEE. Trimming took 8 bases from V and 6 from J, leaving 20 bases between them. CDR3 sequence (DNA): TGTGCCAGTATCCAAAAAGGGCCGGGCTCCGGGGAGCTGTTTTTT. Translating gives CASIQKGPGSGELFF. The full variable domain, rest sourced from reference TRBV5-6 and TRBJ2-2, is DAGVTQSPTHLIKTRGQQVTLRCSPKSGHDTVSWYQQALGQGPQFIFQYYEEEERQRGNFPDRFSGHQFPNYSSELNVNALLLGDSALYLCASIQKGPGSGELFFGEGSRLTVL.

The chain combines TRBV29-1 with TRBJ1-1, with D possibly being TRBD1 (6 bases). In germline, CDR1 is SQVTM, CDR2 ANQGSEA. With 7 bases removed from V and 0 bases from J, the gap between germline ends came to 15 bases. This CDR3 is 14 amino acids long. In DNA form, the CDR3 reads TGCAGCGCAATAAGGGGGGTTATGAACACTGAAGCTTTCTTT. This gives the protein CSAIRGVMNTEAFF.